This T cell receptor (beta chain) was sequenced during a study of OX40 agonist ivuxolimab in advanced cancers. Across the study: The drug used for patients, ivuxolimab, was an agonistic anti-OX40 (CD134) antibody. General study points: There were, on average, more expanded clones in CD8+ T cells than in CD4+.

Repertoires were generated with immunoSEQ multiplex PCR, while TCRdb's copy carries only in-frame clones and drops some. The top ten hold about 8.4% of the sample, which has 25,000 to 35,000 clones, about nine tenths seen once. Any history of autoimmune disease or systemic immunosuppression disqualified patients. With 5 bases removed from V and 3 bases from J, the gap between germline ends came to 17 bases. CDR1 MNHEY and CDR2 SMNVEV come from the germline V gene (reference sequence). This CDR3 has 15 amino acids. With regard to this clone: Antigen unknown.

This TCR came from an adult with an advanced solid tumor such as melanoma, head and neck, liver or kidney cancer. The V gene is TRBV27, the J gene TRBJ2-7, with D possibly being TRBD2 (5 bases). Sequenced here: CD4+ or CD8+ T cells sorted from blood, sampled in a trial of the OX40 agonist ivuxolimab. CDR3 sequence: CASSPQLREDYEQYF. In DNA, the CDR3 is TGTGCCAGCAGTCCTCAGCTACGGGAAGACTACGAGCAGTACTTC.